One sample yielded the 18 T cell receptor beta chains listed below, sequenced in a study of OX40 agonist ivuxolimab in advanced cancers. Using immunoSEQ multiplex PCR, the repertoire was profiled, and TCRdb retains in-frame clones only, with some absent. Here the sample spans about 78,000 clones, less than 90% being singletons. The sequencing here drew on CD4+ or CD8+ T cells sorted from blood, taken in a trial of the OX40 agonist ivuxolimab. Receptors originate from an adult with an advanced solid tumor such as melanoma, head and neck, liver or kidney cancer.

This sequence joins TRBV19 and TRBJ1-2; 8 bases agree with TRBD1. J lost 4 bases, V lost 4 bases, and 8 bases had no gene match. Germline CDR1 and CDR2: LNHDA and SQIVND (reference sequence). The CDR3 length is 15 residues. The CDR3 spells CASSTRQGSSYGYTF. The CDR3 DNA follows: TGTGCCAGTAGTACGCGACAGGGGTCCAGCTATGGCTACACCTTC.

This chain uses TRBV10-1 with TRBJ1-3, with 9 bases identical to TRBD1. The V gene end was trimmed by 10 bases and the J gene end by 0 bases; junction bases not matched to a gene: 16. The CDR3 runs 18 residues. Looked up from germline, CDR1 is WNHNN and CDR2 is SYGVQD (reference sequence). The CDR3 bases are TGCGCCAACGCGAAAAATGGGACAGGGCCTTACTCTGGAAACACCATATATTTT. Encoded protein: CANAKNGTGPYSGNTIYF.

The chain carries TRBV28 and TRBJ2-4; 8 bases map to TRBD1. The germline V gene has CDR1 MDHEN and CDR2 SYDVKM. V gave up 3 bases and J gave up 1 base; unmatched junction bases: 8. CDR3 length: 17 residues. The CDR3 bases are TGTGCCAGCAGTTTGGGTGTCAGGGGGCGCGCCAAAAACATTCAGTACTTC. Its translation: CASSLGVRGRAKNIQYF.

The gene calls are TRBV30 and TRBJ1-3; 8 bases align to TRBD1. The length of the CDR3 is 18 residues. The germline V gene encodes CDR1 GTSNPN and CDR2 SVGIG (reference sequence). The V segment lost 2 bases and the J segment 1 base; nucleotides outside the gene matches: 13. In nucleotides, the CDR3 is TGTGCCTGGAGTCCCGGGACAGGCCGCTATTATTCTGGAAACACCATATATTTT. The encoded protein is CAWSPGTGRYYSGNTIYF.

This clone has more than one count but fewer than ten. The chain recombines TRBV19 with TRBJ2-2, with a tentative D call TRBD1 (5 bases). Germline lookup yields CDR1 LNHDA and CDR2 SQIVND (reference sequence). The CDR3 runs to 15 residues. Deletions cut 5 bases from V and 1 base from J, with 11 bases between. The CDR3 is CASSWGRLNTGELFF. CDR3 in DNA: TGTGCCAGTAGTTGGGGCAGGCTGAACACCGGGGAGCTGTTTTTT.

V gene TRBV7-9 combines with J gene TRBJ2-3, with D possibly being TRBD1 (6 bases). V lost 1 base and J lost 1, with 12 bases in between. CDR1 and CDR2 from the germline V gene are SEHNR and FQNEAQ (reference sequence). This CDR3 has 16 amino acids. The CDR3 protein is CASSLGTASGTDTQYF. The CDR3 nucleotides are TGTGCCAGCAGCTTAGGGACAGCCAGTGGCACAGATACGCAGTATTTT.

This chain links TRBV6-5 with TRBJ2-3; 7 nucleotides agree with TRBD2. The CDR3 is made up of 14 amino acids. V shed 2 bases and J 4 bases; nucleotides not matched to a gene: 3. Germline V gene lookup returns CDR1 MNHEY and CDR2 SVGAGI. CDR3 residues: CASSYVGGSDTQYF. DNA for the CDR3: TGTGCCAGCAGTTACGTCGGGGGGTCAGATACGCAGTATTTT.

The V call is TRBV27, the J call TRBJ1-2; 7 bases are a match to TRBD1. This CDR3 has 15 amino acids. The V gene's germline CDR1 is MNHEY and CDR2 SMNVEV (reference sequence). V lost 4 bases and J lost 4; bases outside the gene matches: 9. In DNA, the CDR3 is TGTGCCAGCAGTTCCCGGACAGGCCGATCCTATGGCTACACCTTC. It is translated as CASSSRTGRSYGYTF.

The rearrangement uses TRBV20-1 and TRBJ2-7; D not certain. The germline V gene encodes CDR1 DFQATT and CDR2 SNEGSKA (reference sequence). The V and J ends lost 3 bases and 4 bases respectively, with 7 bases between them. This CDR3 comprises 11 residues. CDR3 DNA sequence: TGCAGTGCTAGTGGTACTTACGAGCAGTACTTC. This codes for CSASGTYEQYF.

The chain couples TRBV7-6 to TRBJ2-7; D may be TRBD1 (6 bases). V shed 2 bases and J shed 9 bases, with 32 bases lying between them. CDR1 is SGHVS and CDR2 is FNYEAQ in the germline V gene. The CDR3 contains 19 residues. CDR3 residues: CASSLIPQPSRGTPVVQYF. CDR3 in DNA: TGTGCCAGCAGCTTAATCCCTCAGCCTAGCAGGGGCACCCCAGTGGTGCAGTACTTC. The variable domain in full, completed from reference TRBV7-6 and TRBJ2-7, reads GAGVSQSPRYKVTKRGQDVALRCDPISGHVSLYWYRQALGQGPEFLTYFNYEAQQDKSGLPNDRFSAERPEGSISTLTIQRTEQRDSAMYRCASSLIPQPSRGTPVVQYFGPGTRLTVT.

J is TRBJ1-1 and V is TRBV5-4; TRBD1 aligns across 7 bases. Germline V gene lookup returns CDR1 SGHNT and CDR2 YYREEE (reference sequence). V gave up 4 bases and J gave up 4 bases; unmatched junction bases: 7. This CDR3 has 14 amino acids. CDR3 sequence (DNA): TGTGCCAGCAGCCTACAGGGGTTTATCACTGAAGCTTTCTTT. Amino acids: CASSLQGFITEAFF.

This clone was recorded only once. This rearrangement joins TRBV27 to TRBJ1-1; TRBD1 matches at 9 bases. After removal of 3 bases from V and 4 bases from J, the junction contained 6 bases not matched to a gene. The CDR3 is 15 residues long. Germline V CDR1 and CDR2: MNHEY, SMNVEV (reference sequence). CDR3 coding DNA: TGTGCCAGCAGTTTGGGCTCGGACAGGGGCACTGAAGCTTTCTTT. This sequence encodes CASSLGSDRGTEAFF.

The chain joins TRBV7-2 to TRBJ2-7, with D perhaps matching TRBD1 (5 bases). Germline CDR1 and CDR2: SGHTA and FQGNSA. The CDR3 runs to 13 residues. The V gene lost 5 bases and the J gene lost 3 bases, with 11 bases spanning the gap. CDR3 nucleotides: TGTGCCAGCAGCGCGGACATTAACTACGAGCAGTACTTC. Protein sequence: CASSADINYEQYF.

The chain is built from TRBV11-2 and TRBJ2-5; a possible D gene is TRBD1 (5 bases). Germline V gene lookup returns CDR1 SGHAT and CDR2 FQNNGV. This CDR3 is 14 amino acids long. Trimming shortened V by 4 bases and J by 7 bases, and 16 bases separated the two germline ends. The DNA for the CDR3 is TGTGCCAGCAGCTCGGACACGGCAGGATGGACCCAGTACTTC. This codes for CASSSDTAGWTQYF.

The rearrangement uses TRBV28 and TRBJ1-5; no clear D gene. The germline V gene encodes CDR1 MDHEN and CDR2 SYDVKM. The CDR3 runs 14 residues. V was shortened by 3 bases and J by 0 bases, with 6 bases between the two germline ends. CDR3 sequence reads: CASSFSLSNQPQHF. DNA for the CDR3: TGTGCCAGCAGTTTTAGTCTTAGCAATCAGCCCCAGCATTTT.

This clone was seen more than once but under ten times. CDR3 loop: CASSRRLGGETQYF. The CDR3 bases are TGTGCCAGCAGCCGCAGACTAGGGGGGGAGACCCAGTACTTC. The chain combines TRBV5-8 with TRBJ2-5; D might be TRBD1 or TRBD2, each matching 6 bases. The CDR3 consists of 14 residues. Trimming cost V 4 bases and J 5 bases, with 15 bases left between them. Looked up from germline, CDR1 is SGHTS and CDR2 is YDEGEE.

This chain connects TRBV6-6 to TRBJ1-4; the D is unclear. V shed 7 bases and J shed 0 bases, with 12 bases lying between them. The CDR3 contains 15 residues. Germline V CDR1 and CDR2: MNHNY, SVGAGI (reference sequence). In DNA, the CDR3 is TGTGCCAGCATGAGGGTCCAAACAACTAATGAAAAACTGTTTTTT. Its protein product is CASMRVQTTNEKLFF.

The V gene is TRBV30, the J gene TRBJ2-3; TRBD1 matches 7 bases. The germline CDR1 and CDR2 sequences are GTSNPN and SVGIG (reference sequence). The V and J ends lost 0 bases and 4 bases, in that order; junction bases with no gene match: 1. This CDR3 contains 13 residues. Here the CDR3 DNA reads TGTGCCTGGAGTGTGCAGGGGGCAGATACGCAGTATTTT. Its protein is CAWSVQGADTQYF.